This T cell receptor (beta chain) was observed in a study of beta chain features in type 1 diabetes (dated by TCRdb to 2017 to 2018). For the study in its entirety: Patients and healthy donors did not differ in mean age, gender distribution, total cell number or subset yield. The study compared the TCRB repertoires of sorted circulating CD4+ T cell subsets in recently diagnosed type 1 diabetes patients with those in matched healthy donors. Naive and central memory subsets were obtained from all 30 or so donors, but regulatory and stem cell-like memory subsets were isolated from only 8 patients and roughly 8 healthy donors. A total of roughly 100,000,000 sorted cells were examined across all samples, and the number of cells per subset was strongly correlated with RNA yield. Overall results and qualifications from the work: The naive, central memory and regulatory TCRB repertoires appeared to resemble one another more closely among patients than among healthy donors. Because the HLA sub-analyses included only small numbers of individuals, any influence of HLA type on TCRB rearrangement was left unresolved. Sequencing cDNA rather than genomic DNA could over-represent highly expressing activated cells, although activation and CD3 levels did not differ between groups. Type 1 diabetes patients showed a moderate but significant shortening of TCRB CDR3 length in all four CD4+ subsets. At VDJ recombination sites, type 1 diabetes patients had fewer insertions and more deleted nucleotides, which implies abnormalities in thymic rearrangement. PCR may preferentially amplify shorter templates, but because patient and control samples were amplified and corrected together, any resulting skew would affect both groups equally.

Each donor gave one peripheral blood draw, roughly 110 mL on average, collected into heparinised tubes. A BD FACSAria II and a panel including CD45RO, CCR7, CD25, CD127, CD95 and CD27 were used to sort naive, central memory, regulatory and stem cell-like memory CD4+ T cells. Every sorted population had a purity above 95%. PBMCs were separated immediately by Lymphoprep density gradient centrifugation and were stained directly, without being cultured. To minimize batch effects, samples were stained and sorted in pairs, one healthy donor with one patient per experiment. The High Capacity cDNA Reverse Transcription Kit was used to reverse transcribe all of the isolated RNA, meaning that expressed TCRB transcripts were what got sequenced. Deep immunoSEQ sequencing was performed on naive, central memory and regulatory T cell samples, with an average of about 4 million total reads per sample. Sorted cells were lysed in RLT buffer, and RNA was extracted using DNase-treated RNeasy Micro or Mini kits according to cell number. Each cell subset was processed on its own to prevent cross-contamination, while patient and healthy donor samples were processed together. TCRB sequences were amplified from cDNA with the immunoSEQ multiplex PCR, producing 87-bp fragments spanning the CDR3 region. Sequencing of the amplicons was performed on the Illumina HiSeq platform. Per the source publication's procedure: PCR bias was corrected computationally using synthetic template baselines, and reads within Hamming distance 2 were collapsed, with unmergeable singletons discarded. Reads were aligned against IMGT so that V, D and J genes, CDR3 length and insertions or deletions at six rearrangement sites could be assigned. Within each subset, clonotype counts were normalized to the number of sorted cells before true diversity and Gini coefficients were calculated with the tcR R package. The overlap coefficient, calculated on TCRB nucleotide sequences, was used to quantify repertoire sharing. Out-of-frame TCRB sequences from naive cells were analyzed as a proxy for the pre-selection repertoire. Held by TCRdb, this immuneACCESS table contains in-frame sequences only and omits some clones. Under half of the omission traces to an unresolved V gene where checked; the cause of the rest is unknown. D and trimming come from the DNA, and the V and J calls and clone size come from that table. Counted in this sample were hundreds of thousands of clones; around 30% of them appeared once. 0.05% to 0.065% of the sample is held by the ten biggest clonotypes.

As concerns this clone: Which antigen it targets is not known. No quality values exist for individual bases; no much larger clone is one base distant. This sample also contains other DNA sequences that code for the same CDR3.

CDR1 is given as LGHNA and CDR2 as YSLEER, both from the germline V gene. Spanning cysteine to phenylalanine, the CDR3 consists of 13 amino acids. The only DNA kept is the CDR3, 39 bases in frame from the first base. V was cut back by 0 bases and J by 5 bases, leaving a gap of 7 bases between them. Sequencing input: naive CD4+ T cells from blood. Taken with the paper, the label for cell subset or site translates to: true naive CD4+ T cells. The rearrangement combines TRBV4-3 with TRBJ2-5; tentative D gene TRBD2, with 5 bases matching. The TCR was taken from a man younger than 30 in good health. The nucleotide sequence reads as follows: TGCGCCAGCAGCCAAGATAGGAGGGAGACCCAGTACTTC. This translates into CASSQDRRETQYF.